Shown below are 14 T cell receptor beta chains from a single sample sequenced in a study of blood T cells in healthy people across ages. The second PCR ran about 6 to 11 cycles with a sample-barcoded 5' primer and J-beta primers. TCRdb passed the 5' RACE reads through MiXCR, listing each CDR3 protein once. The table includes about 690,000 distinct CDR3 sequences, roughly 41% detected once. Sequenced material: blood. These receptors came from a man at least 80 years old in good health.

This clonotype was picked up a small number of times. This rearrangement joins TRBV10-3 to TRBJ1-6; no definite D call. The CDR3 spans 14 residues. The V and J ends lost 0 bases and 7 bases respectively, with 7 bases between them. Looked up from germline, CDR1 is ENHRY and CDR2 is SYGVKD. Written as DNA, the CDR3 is TGTGCCATCAGTGAGTCGAAGGGAAATTCACCCCTCCACTTT. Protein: CAISESKGNSPLHF.

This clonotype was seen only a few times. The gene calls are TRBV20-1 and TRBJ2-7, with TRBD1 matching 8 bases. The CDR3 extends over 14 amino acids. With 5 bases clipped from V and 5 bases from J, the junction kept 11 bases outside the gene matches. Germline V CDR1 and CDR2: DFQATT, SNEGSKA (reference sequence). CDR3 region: CSAQTGVPRHEQYF. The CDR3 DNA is TGCAGTGCTCAGACAGGGGTCCCCAGGCACGAGCAGTACTTC.

The CDR3 DNA sequence: TGTGCCAGCAGTTACGACAGGGGGCAAAAGACCCAGTACTTC. Its translation: CASSYDRGQKTQYF. The chain joins TRBV12-3 or TRBV12-4 to TRBJ2-5; 10 bases agree with TRBD1. The CDR3 has 14 residues. V was clipped by 4 bases and J by 6 bases; unmatched bases: 5.

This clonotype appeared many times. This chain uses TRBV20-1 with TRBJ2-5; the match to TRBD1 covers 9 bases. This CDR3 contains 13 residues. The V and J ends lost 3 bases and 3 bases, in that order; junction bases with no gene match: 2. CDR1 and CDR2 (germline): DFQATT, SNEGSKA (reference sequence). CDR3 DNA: TGCAGTGCTAGCCGGACAGGGGAAGAGACCCAGTACTTC. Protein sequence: CSASRTGEETQYF.

The CDR3 protein is CASKEILIQSYEQYF. CDR3 bases: TGTGCCAGCAAAGAAATACTAATACAATCCTACGAGCAGTACTTC. V and J are TRBV28 and TRBJ2-7; D gene unclear. Germline lookup yields CDR1 MDHEN and CDR2 SYDVKM. CDR3 length equals 15 residues. V lost 7 bases and J 1 base, leaving 17 bases between the germline ends.

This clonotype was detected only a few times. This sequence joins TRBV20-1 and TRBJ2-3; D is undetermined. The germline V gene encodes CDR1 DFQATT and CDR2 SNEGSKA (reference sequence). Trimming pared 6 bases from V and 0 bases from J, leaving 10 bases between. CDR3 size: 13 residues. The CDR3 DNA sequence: TGCAGTGCCCCTCCTGGGAGCACAGATACGCAGTATTTT. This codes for CSAPPGSTDTQYF.

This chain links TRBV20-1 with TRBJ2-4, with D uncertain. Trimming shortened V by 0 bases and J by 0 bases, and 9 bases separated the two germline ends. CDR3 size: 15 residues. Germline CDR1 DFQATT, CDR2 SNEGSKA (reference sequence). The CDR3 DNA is TGCAGTGCTAGAGATCCCCGGGTAGCCAAAAACATTCAGTACTTC. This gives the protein CSARDPRVAKNIQYF.

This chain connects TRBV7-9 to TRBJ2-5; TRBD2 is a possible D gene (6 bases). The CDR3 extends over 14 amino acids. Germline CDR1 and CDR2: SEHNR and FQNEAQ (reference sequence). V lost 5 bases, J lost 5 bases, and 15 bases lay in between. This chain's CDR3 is CASSLSGVHETQYF. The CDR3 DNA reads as TGTGCCAGCAGCCTTTCGGGAGTTCATGAGACCCAGTACTTC.

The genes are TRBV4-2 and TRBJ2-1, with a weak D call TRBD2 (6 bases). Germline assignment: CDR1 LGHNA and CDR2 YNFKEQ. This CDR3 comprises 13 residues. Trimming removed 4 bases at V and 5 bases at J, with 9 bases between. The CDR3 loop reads CASSRDSNNEQFF. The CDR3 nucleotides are TGTGCCAGCAGCCGGGACTCTAACAATGAGCAGTTCTTC.

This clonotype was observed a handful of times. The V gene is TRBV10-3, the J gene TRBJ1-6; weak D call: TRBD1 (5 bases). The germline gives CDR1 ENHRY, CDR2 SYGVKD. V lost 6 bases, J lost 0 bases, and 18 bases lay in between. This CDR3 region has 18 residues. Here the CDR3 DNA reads TGTGCCATCAGGTGGGGCGCCGGACCGGACTCCTATAATTCACCCCTCCACTTT. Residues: CAIRWGAGPDSYNSPLHF.

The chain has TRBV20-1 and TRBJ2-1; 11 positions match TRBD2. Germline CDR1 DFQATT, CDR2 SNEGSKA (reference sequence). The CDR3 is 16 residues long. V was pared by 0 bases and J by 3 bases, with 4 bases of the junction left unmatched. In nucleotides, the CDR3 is TGCAGTGCTAGAGATCTGGGGACTAGCGGCTACAATGAGCAGTTCTTC. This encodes CSARDLGTSGYNEQFF.

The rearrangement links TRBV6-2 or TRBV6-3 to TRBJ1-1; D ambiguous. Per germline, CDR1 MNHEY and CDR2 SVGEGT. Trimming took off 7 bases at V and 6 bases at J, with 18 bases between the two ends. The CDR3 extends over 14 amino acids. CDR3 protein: CASTHTRDRSEAFF. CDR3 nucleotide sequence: TGTGCCAGCACCCACACAAGGGATCGCTCTGAAGCTTTCTTT.

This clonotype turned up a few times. CDR3: CASTGVTDTQYF. The CDR3 DNA reads as TGTGCCAGCACCGGGGTTACGGATACGCAGTATTTT. The gene calls are TRBV9 and TRBJ2-3, with D tentatively TRBD2 (5 bases). V was pared by 6 bases and J by 6 bases, with 11 bases between. This CDR3 has 12 residues. Germline CDR1 is SGDLS and CDR2 is YYNGEE.

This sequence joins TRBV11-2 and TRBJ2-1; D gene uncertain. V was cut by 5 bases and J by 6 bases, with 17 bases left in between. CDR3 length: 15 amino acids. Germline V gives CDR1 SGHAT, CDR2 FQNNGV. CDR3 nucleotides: TGTGCCAGCAGCCCAAACAACCTAAGTCCCAATGAGCAGTTCTTC. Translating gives CASSPNNLSPNEQFF.